Detailed here is one TCR beta chain. The source of the sample is a study of Ad26.COV2.S vaccination and SARS-CoV-2 variants. Overall study context: Once or twice, 56 days apart, Ad26.COV2.S was delivered intramuscularly.

Treatment meaning: around 19 received Ad26.COV2.S at low or high dose, single or two shots; roughly five received placebo; per-sample allocation not given. Day 63 after the first vaccine or placebo injection was the time point for sampling. An 18-55-year-old adult in Boston served as donor. Expressing Wuhan-strain SARS-CoV-2 spike, an Ad26 vector served as the vaccine. V was shortened by 4 bases and J by 1 base, with 7 bases between the two germline ends. This CDR3 has 13 residues. CDR1 is LNHDA, CDR2 SQIVND, per germline (reference sequence). Generated by immunoSEQ multiplex PCR, the TCRdb table keeps only in-frame clones and is missing some. Here the sample spans hundreds of thousands of clones, about 89% being singletons.

The receptor's source is a person between 18 and 60 years old who received the Ad26.COV2.S COVID-19 vaccine or a placebo. The chain employs TRBV19 and TRBJ1-1; D remains unclear. The sequenced sample was peripheral blood, obtained in a trial of Ad26.COV2.S vaccine versus placebo. The DNA for the CDR3 is TGTGCCAGTAGTAATTTTAAGAACACTGAAGCTTTCTTT. As protein: CASSNFKNTEAFF.